This section outlines one T cell receptor (beta chain) sequence together with its context. The antigen this receptor binds is unknown. No qualities accompany the bases; no much larger clone lies one base away. This record belongs to a study of blood T cell repertoires in COVID-19 (dated by TCRdb to 2019 to 2021). Background for the entire study: The collaborator samples originated in the United States, Italy and Spain and spanned the acute and convalescent phases of COVID-19. Samples were obtained from the ongoing ImmuneRACE study (first 160 participants) and from 1,200 or so subjects provided by 6 global collaborators. The dataset comprised deeply sampled blood TCRbeta repertoires from subjects exposed to, actively infected with, or recovered from COVID-19. HLA class I and class II types, where available, came from metadata supplied by the sample provider rather than from assay-based typing. The sample metadata nearly always contained a de-identified subject ID, COVID-19 status, age in years and sex. The prospective study material was composed of cDNA or gDNA derived from T cells, B-cell-depleted T cells, or PBMCs. A freely available public database, intended as a resource for researchers studying the immune response to SARS-CoV-2, is where the repertoires were released.

The immunoSEQ Assay, a bias-controlled multiplex PCR, was used to amplify TCRbeta CDR3 regions from genomic DNA. Turning to the authors' computational methods: The number of nucleated cells in each sample was estimated from the amplification of reference gene primers within the assay. Sequence reads were collapsed and filtered to measure the absolute abundance of every unique TCRbeta CDR3 rearrangement. For each sample, productive Simpson clonality was calculated by taking the square root of Simpson's diversity index across productive rearrangements. TCRdb mirrors the immuneACCESS table, restricted to in-frame sequences. Some clones are absent from its copies; in checked studies, under half trace to an unresolved V gene, and the reason for the others is unknown. The D gene and trimming were derived from the DNA, and the V and J assignments and clone size from that table. Here the sample has 250,000 to 300,000 clones; about 86% occur a single time. The ten most abundant clones make up approximately 4.5% of the sample.

General findings and caveats noted by the study authors: Clinical and demographic metadata were provided uncurated, with the amount varying by source and participant.

From a lookup of the germline V gene, CDR1 and CDR2 are SGDLS and YYNGEE. V sheds 3 bases and J sheds 4 bases, leaving 13 bases between their ends. Reading from cysteine to phenylalanine, the CDR3 counts 14 amino acids. The retained sequence is limited to the CDR3, 42 bases, with the frame set at the first base. Enrolling through a virtual design, the prospective study's participants ranged in age from roughly 18 to 89 years and lived across 20 to 30 United States geographic areas. To assign participants to cohorts, the prospective study relied on clinical history that participants themselves reported in a screening survey and a study questionnaire. In the prospective study, mobile phlebotomists collected whole blood, serum and a nasopharyngeal or oropharyngeal swab from each participant. Over a roughly two-month period, participants in the prospective study had the option of providing additional blood draws and questionnaires. Before DNA extraction, prospective study blood samples were shipped either frozen or at room temperature.

The sequence came from a man between 25 and 39 years old with acute COVID-19. Sequencing used PBMCs or T cells enriched from blood (not recorded which). The rearranged segments are TRBV9 and TRBJ1-2; TRBD1 might be the D gene, on 5 matching bases. The DNA sequence is given as TGTGCCAGCAGCGAAACGACAGCCCTCTATGGCTACACCTTC. The resulting protein is CASSETTALYGYTF.